These T cell receptor beta chains were read from a single sample in a study of blood T cell repertoires in COVID-19. The data were produced by immunoSEQ multiplex PCR, yet TCRdb's version contains in-frame clones alone and is incomplete. Of about 250,000 clones detected, about 89% appear once; the ten largest clones hold 1.5% to 2%. The sample consisted of peripheral blood. These receptors came from a woman aged 60-70 years who had recovered from COVID-19. Both conserved end residues are trimmed from each CDR3.

TRBV7-2,ASISQSGPTYEQY
TRBV5-1,ASSFGQANTEAF
TRBV4-2,ASSLSSGALKSTYEQY
TRBV5-1,ASSVGGGRGPGNTIY
TRBV10-3,AIRVLEGAEAF
TRBV11-2,ASSSITGYLD
TRBV4-1,ASSQSIPGRANTGELF
TRBV3-1/TRBV3-2,ASSPPRGRSEKLF
TRBV19,ASSSPGGLKNIQY
TRBV21-1,ARGATGGLLYEQY
TRBV6-5,ASRAVTGKNTQY
TRBV7-3,ASSPRTSGATDTQY
TRBV7-6,ASSSWTSGRTAEQF
TRBV24-1,ATSDPVSYEQY
TRBV19,ASSVGQFTEAF
TRBV28,ASQFFDEQY
TRBV9,ASSVARGGYT
TRBV14,ASSPWTGMTISPLH